In its sample, the clone carrying this T cell receptor beta chain was seen once. The data are from a study of cytomegalovirus exposure and HLA in healthy donors. The PCR used 60 Vbeta and 13 Jbeta primers. Repertoires were generated with immunoSEQ multiplex PCR, while TCRdb's copy carries only in-frame clones and drops some. The sample includes about 170,000 clones, approximately 79% of them seen just once. The CDR3 totals 13 residues. Trimming pared 5 bases from V and 8 bases from J, leaving 15 bases between. The germline V gene encodes CDR1 PRHDT and CDR2 FYEKMQ (reference sequence). Material for sequencing was PBMCs. The chain recombines TRBV13 with TRBJ1-2; maybe TRBD1 (6 bases). This receptor was obtained from a male donor in good health and CMV-seronegative. Here the CDR3 reads CASSPRQDEGYTF. The CDR3 DNA is TGTGCCAGCAGCCCCCGACAGGACGAAGGCTACACCTTC.